This T cell receptor (beta chain) was sequenced for a study of T cell changes during pregnancy in multiple sclerosis. Assay used: immunoSEQ multiplex PCR; TCRdb lists only in-frame clones, some missing. The data hold 40,000 or so clones, with more than 70% observed a single time. Material: CD8+ T cells from peripheral blood mononuclear cells, obtained in the first trimester of pregnancy. The receptor was derived from a female donor with multiple sclerosis, enrolled in a pregnancy study.

Here the CDR3 DNA reads TGTGCCAGCAGCCCGAGGGGGGGGAACACCGGGGAGCTGTTTTTT. Its protein is CASSPRGGNTGELFF. The chain employs TRBV7-3 and TRBJ2-2; a weak D match, TRBD2 (7 bases). Germline loops: CDR1 SGHTA, CDR2 FQGTGA. V lost 5 bases to trimming and J lost 1 base, with 11 bases between them. The CDR3 length is 15 residues.